This T cell receptor beta chain was recorded in a study of shared clonotypes between healthy human individuals. Method: immunoSEQ multiplex PCR; TCRdb's copy keeps in-frame clones and lacks some. Of about 96,000 clones in the sample, roughly 50% are singletons; the top ten hold around 16%. This CDR3 comprises 13 residues. V gave up 8 bases and J gave up 9 bases; unmatched junction bases: 10. Germline CDR1 MRHNA, CDR2 SNTAGT. Caucasian adults living in Nashville, Tennessee, provided all samples. The chain links TRBV6-4 to TRBJ2-1; TRBD2 matches at 7 bases. The source of this sequence is a middle-aged woman in good health. Some clones in this sample may be carry-over from other donors' samples. The sample was PBMCs. DNA of the CDR3: TGTGCCAGCGCTCCGACTAGCCGGGGTGAGCAGTTCTTC. Residues: CASAPTSRGEQFF.